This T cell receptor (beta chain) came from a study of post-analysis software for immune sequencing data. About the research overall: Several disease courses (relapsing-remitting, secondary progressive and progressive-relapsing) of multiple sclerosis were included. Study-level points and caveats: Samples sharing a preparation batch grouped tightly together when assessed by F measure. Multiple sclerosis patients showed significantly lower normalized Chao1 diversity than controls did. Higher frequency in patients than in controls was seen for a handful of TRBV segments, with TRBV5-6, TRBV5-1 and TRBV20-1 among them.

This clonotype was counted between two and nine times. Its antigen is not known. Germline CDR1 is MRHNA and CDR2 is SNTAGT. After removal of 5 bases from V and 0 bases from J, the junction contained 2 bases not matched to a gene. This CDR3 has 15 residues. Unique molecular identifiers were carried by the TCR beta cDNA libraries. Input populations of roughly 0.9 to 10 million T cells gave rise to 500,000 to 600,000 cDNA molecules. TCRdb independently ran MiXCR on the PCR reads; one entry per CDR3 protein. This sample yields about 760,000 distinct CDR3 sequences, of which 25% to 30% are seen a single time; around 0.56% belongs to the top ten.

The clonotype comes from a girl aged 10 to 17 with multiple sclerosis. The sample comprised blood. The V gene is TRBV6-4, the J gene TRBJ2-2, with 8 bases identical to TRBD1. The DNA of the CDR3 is TGTGCCAGCAGTTTGGACAGGGCGAACACCGGGGAGCTGTTTTTT. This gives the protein CASSLDRANTGELFF.